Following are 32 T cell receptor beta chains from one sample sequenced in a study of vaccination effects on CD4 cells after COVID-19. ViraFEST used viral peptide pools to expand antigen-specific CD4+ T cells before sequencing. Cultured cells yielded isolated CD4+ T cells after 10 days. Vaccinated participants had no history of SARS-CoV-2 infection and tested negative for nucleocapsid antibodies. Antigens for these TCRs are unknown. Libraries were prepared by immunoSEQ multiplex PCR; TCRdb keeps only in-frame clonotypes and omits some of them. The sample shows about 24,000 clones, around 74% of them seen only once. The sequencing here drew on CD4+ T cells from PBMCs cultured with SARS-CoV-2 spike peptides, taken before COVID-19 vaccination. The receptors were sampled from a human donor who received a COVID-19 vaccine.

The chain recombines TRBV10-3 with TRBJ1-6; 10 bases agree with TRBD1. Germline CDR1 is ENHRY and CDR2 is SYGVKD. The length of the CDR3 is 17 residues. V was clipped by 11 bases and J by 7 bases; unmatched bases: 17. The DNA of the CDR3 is TGTGCCTCCCGGACCGCTCCGGGACAGGGGAAAAATTCACCCCTCCACTTT. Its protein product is CASRTAPGQGKNSPLHF.

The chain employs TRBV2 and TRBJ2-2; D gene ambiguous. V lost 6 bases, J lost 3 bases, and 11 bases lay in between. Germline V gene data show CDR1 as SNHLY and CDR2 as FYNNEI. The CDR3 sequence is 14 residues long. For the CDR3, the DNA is TGTGCCAGCAGGATGGACGGATACACCGGGGAGCTGTTTTTT. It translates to CASRMDGYTGELFF.

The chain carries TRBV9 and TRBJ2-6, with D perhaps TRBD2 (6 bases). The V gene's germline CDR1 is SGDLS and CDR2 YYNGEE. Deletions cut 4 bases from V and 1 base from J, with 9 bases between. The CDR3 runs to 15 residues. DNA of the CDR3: TGTGCCAGCAGCTCCCGGGGGTCTGGGGCCAACGTCCTGACTTTC. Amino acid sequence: CASSSRGSGANVLTF.

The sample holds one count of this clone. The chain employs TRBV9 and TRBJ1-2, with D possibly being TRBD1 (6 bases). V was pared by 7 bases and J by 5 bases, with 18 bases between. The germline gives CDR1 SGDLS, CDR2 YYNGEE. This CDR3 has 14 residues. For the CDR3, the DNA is TGTGCCAGCGAAGTGTGGGGGGGCGCATATGGCTACACCTTC. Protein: CASEVWGGAYGYTF.

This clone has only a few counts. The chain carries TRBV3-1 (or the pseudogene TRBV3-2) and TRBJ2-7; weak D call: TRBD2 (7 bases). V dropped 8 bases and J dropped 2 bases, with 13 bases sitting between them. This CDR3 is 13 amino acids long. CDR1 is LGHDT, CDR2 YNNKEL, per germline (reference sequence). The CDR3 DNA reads TGTGCCAGCTCGAGGGGGAGGGCCTACGAGCAGTACTTC. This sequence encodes CASSRGRAYEQYF.

CDR3 sequence: CASSLAEQETQYF. As DNA, the CDR3 is TGTGCCAGCAGCTTAGCCGAACAAGAGACCCAGTACTTC. The chain has TRBV7-2 and TRBJ2-5; D is uncertain. The CDR3 covers 13 residues. V was pared by 0 bases and J by 2 bases, with 4 bases between. The V gene's germline CDR1 is SGHTA and CDR2 FQGNSA.

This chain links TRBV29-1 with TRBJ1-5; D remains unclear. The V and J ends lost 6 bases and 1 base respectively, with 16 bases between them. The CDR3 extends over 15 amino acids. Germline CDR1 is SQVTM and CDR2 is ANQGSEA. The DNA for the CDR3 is TGCAGCGTGATGATAGGCTATGGGAGCAATCAGCCCCAGCATTTT. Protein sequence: CSVMIGYGSNQPQHF.

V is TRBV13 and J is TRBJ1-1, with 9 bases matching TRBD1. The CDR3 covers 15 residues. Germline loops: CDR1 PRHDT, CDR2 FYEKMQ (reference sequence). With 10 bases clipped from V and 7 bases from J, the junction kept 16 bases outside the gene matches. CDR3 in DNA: TGTGCCACACAAAAGTGGGGACAGGGCTTCAGTGAAGCTTTCTTT. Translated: CATQKWGQGFSEAFF. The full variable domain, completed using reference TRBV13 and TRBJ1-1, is AAGVIQSPRHLIKEKRETATLKCYPIPRHDTVYWYQQGPGQDPQFLISFYEKMQSDKGSIPDRFSAQQFSDYHSELNMSSLELGDSALYFCATQKWGQGFSEAFFGQGTRLTVV.

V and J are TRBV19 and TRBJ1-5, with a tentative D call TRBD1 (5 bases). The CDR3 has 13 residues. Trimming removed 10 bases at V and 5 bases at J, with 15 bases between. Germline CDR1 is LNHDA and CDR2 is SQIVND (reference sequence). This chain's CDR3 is CATHGARDQPQHF. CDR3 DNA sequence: TGTGCCACTCACGGGGCCCGGGATCAGCCCCAGCATTTT.

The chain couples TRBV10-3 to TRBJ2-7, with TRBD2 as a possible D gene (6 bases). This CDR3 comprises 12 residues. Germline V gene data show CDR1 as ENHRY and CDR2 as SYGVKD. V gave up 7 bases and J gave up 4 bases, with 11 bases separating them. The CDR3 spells CAIMGSGYEQYF. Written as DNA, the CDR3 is TGTGCCATCATGGGTAGCGGATACGAGCAGTACTTC.

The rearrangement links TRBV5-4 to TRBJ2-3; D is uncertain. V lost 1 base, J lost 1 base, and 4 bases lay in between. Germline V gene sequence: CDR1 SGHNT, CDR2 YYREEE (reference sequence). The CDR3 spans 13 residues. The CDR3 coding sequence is TGTGCCAGCAGCTTGTTAGGCACAGATACGCAGTATTTT. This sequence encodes CASSLLGTDTQYF.

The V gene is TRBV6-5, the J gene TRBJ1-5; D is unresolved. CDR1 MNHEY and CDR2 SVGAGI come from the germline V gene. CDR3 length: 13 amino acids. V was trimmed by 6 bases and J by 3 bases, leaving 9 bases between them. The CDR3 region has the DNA TGTGCCAGCAGAAGTACGAACAATCAGCCCCAGCATTTT. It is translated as CASRSTNNQPQHF.

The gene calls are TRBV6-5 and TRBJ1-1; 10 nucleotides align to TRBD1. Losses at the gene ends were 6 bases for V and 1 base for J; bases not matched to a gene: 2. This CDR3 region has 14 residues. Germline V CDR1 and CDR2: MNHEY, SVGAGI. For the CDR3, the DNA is TGTGCCAGCAGGGGACAGGGGACGAACACTGAAGCTTTCTTT. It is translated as CASRGQGTNTEAFF.

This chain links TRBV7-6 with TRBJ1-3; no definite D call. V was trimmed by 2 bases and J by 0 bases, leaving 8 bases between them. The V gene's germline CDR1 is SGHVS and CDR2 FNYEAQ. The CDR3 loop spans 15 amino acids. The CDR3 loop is CASSLLAGSGNTIYF. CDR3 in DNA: TGTGCCAGCAGCTTACTTGCGGGCTCTGGAAACACCATATATTTT.

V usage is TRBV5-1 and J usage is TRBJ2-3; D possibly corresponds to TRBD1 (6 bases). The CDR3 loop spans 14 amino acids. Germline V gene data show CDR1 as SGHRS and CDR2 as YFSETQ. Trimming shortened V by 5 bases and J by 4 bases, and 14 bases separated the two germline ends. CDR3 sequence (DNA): TGCGCCAGCAGAACAGGGCCTACCTCAGATACGCAGTATTTT. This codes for CASRTGPTSDTQYF.

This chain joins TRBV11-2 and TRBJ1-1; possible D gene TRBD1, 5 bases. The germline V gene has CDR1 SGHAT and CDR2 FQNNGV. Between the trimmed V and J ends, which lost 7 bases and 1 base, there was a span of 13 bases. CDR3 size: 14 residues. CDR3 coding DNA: TGTGCCAGCACCCTGGGGGTCGGGAACACTGAAGCTTTCTTT. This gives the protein CASTLGVGNTEAFF.

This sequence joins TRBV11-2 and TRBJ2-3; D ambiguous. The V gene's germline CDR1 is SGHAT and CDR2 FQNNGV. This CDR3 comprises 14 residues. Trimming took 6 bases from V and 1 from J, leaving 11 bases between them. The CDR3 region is CASSPMVRTDTQYF. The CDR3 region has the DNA TGTGCCAGCAGTCCGATGGTCCGCACAGATACGCAGTATTTT.

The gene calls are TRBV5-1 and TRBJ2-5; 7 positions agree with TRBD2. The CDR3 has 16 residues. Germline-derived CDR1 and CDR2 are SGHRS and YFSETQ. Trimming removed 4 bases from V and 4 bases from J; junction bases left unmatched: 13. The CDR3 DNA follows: TGCGCCAGCAGCATCGGACTAGTCGGGCTTGGAGAGACCCAGTACTTC. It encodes CASSIGLVGLGETQYF. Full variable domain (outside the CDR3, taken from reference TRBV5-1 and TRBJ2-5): KAGVTQTPRYLIKTRGQQVTLSCSPISGHRSVSWYQQTPGQGLQFLFEYFSETQRNKGNFPGRFSGRQFSNSRSEMNVSTLELGDSALYLCASSIGLVGLGETQYFGPGTRLLVL.

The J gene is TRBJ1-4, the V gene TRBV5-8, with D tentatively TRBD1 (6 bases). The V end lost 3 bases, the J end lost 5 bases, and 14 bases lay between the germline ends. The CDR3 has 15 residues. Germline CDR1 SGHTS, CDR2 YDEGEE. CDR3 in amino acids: CASSYITGQNEKLFF. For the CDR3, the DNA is TGTGCCAGCAGCTACATAACCGGACAGAATGAAAAACTGTTTTTT.

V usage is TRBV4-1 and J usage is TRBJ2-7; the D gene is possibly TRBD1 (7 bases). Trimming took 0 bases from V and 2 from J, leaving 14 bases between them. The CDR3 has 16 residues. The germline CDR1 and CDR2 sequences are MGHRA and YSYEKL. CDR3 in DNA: TGCGCCAGCAGCCAAGACAGGGGGGCAGGAACCTACGAGCAGTACTTC. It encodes CASSQDRGAGTYEQYF.

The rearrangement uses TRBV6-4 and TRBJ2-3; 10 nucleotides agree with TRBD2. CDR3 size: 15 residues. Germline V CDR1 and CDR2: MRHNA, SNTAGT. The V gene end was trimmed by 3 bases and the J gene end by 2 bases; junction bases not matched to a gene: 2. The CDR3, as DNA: TGTGCCAGCAGTGAAAGCGGGGGGGCCACAGATACGCAGTATTTT. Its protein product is CASSESGGATDTQYF.

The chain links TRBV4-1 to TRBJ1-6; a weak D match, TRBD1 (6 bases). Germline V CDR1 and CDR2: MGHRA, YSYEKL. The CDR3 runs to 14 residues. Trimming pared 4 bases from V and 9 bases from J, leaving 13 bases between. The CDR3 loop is CASSLGQLRSPLHF. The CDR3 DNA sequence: TGCGCCAGCAGCCTCGGACAGTTGCGTTCACCCCTCCACTTT.

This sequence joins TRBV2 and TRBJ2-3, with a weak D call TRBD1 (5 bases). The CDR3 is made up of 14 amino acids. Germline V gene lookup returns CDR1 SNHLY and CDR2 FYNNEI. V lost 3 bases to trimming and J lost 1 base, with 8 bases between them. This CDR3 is CASSDQGRTDTQYF. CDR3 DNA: TGTGCCAGCAGTGATCAGGGCCGCACAGATACGCAGTATTTT.

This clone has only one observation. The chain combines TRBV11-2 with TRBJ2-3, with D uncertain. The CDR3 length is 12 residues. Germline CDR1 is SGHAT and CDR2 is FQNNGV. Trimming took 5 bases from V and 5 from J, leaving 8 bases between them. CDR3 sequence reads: CASSLGKDTQYF. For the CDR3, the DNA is TGTGCCAGCAGCCTCGGAAAAGATACGCAGTATTTT.

In DNA, the CDR3 is TGTGCCAGCAGCGTGGGACTAGCGGGACCTCCTTCTTACGAGCAGTACTTC. It yields the protein CASSVGLAGPPSYEQYF. V usage is TRBV9 and J usage is TRBJ2-7; 13 nucleotides match TRBD2. Germline trimming cut 2 bases from V and 4 bases from J; bases unmatched to any gene: 9. Germline V gene data show CDR1 as SGDLS and CDR2 as YYNGEE. This CDR3 has 17 amino acids.

The CDR3 DNA is TGTGCCAGCTCCGCTGACTACAATGAGCAGTTCTTC. Translation: CASSADYNEQFF. This rearrangement joins TRBV18 to TRBJ2-1; D remains ambiguous. The CDR3 runs to 12 residues. Per the germline V gene, CDR1 is KGHSH and CDR2 is LQKENI. The V and J ends lost 6 bases and 3 bases respectively, with 6 bases between them.

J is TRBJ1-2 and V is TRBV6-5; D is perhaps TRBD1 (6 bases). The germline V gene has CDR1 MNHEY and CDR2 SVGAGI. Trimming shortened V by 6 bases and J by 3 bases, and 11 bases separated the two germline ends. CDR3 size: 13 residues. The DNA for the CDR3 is TGTGCCAGCAGACAACAGGGCCACTATGGCTACACCTTC. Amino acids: CASRQQGHYGYTF.

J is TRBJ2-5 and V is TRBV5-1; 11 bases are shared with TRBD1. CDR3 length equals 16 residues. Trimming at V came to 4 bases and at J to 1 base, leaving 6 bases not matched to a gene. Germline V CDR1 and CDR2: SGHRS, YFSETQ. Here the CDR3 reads CASSTGTGGSQETQYF. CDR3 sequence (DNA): TGCGCCAGCAGCACCGGGACAGGGGGTAGCCAAGAGACCCAGTACTTC.

CDR3 sequence: CSAWDRGMYGYTF. The CDR3 DNA is TGCAGCGCGTGGGACAGGGGAATGTATGGCTACACCTTC. V usage is TRBV29-1 and J usage is TRBJ1-2; 10 bases are shared with TRBD1. There are 13 residues in the CDR3. CDR1 is SQVTM and CDR2 is ANQGSEA in the germline V gene. J lost 5 bases, V lost 7 bases, and 7 bases had no gene match.

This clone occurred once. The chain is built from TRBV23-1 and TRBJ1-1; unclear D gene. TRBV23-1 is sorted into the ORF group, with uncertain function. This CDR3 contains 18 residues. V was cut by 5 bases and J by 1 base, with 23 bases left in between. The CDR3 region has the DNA TGCGCCAGCAGTTCTCGTGTGGGTGGCCAGCATCGGAACACTGAAGCTTTCTTT. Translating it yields CASSSRVGGQHRNTEAFF.

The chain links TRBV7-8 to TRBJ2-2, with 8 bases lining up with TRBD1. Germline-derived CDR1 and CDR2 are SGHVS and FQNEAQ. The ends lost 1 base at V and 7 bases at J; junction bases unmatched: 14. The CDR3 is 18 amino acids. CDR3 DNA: TGTGCCAGCAGCTTAGGGGGAAGGACAGGGAGGATGGTCGGGGAGCTGTTTTTT. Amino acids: CASSLGGRTGRMVGELFF.

CDR3 region: CASSLRGDSYNEQFF. The CDR3 DNA follows: TGCGCCAGCAGCTTGAGGGGAGACTCCTACAATGAGCAGTTCTTC. The rearrangement uses TRBV5-1 and TRBJ2-1, with D perhaps assigned TRBD1 or TRBD2 (5 bases each). V lost 1 base to trimming and J lost 0 bases, with 8 bases between them. This CDR3 region has 15 residues. Germline CDR1 reads SGHRS; CDR2 reads YFSETQ.